The present TCR beta chain was sequenced within a study of blood T cell repertoires in COVID-19. Study-wide background: Italy, Spain and the United States were the sources of the convalescent and acute COVID-19 samples. PBMCs, B-cell-depleted T cells, or T cells provided the cDNA or gDNA that made up the material.

Germline CDR1 reads GTSNPN; CDR2 reads SVGIG (reference sequence). The CDR3 is 15 residues long. V was clipped by 4 bases and J by 0 bases, with 15 bases between them. How the authors handled the data: It was from reference gene primer amplification that nucleated cell counts were estimated. This table comes from immunoSEQ multiplex PCR, and its TCRdb copy is limited to in-frame clones, with some not included. V, J and clone size are those of that table, while D and trimming were read from the DNA. The sample shows under 150,000 clones, around 80% of them seen only once. The chain carries TRBV30 and TRBJ1-2; tentatively, D is TRBD1 (5 bases). The sequence derives from a man in his 70s with active or convalescent COVID-19. Sequenced input: peripheral blood. The CDR3 DNA reads TGTGCCTGGACGTCGGGCCAAGGGGCTAACTATGGCTACACCTTC. Encoded protein: CAWTSGQGANYGYTF.